These 30 T cell receptor beta chains were sequenced from one sample in a study of cytomegalovirus exposure and HLA in healthy donors. Generated by immunoSEQ multiplex PCR, the TCRdb table keeps only in-frame clones and is missing some. Seen here are 200,000 or so clones, around 84% observed once, and the top ten hold less than 8.5%. Sequenced input: PBMCs. These receptors came from a young man in good health and CMV-seropositive.

This rearrangement joins TRBV5-4 to TRBJ2-1; D might be TRBD2 (6 bases). Per the germline V gene, CDR1 is SGHNT and CDR2 is YYREEE (reference sequence). V shed 0 bases and J shed 7 bases, with 11 bases lying between them. The CDR3 is made up of 14 amino acids. The CDR3 here is CASSLAREKNEQFF. DNA of the CDR3: TGTGCCAGCAGCTTGGCTCGGGAGAAGAATGAGCAGTTCTTC. Based on the CDR3 plus reference TRBV5-4 and TRBJ2-1, the full variable domain is ETGVTQSPTHLIKTRGQQVTLRCSSQSGHNTVSWYQQALGQGPQFIFQYYREEENGRGNFPPRFSGLQFPNYSSELNVNALELDDSALYLCASSLAREKNEQFFGPGTRLTVL.

This chain links TRBV28 with TRBJ1-1, with D maybe TRBD1 (5 bases). V was trimmed by 6 bases and J by 11 bases, leaving 16 bases between them. Germline assignment: CDR1 MDHEN and CDR2 SYDVKM. This CDR3 is built from 12 residues. The CDR3 loop reads CASSPGGKEAFF. CDR3 bases: TGTGCCAGCAGCCCCGGGGGGAAGGAGGCTTTCTTT.

V is TRBV6-4 and J is TRBJ1-2, with 10 bases aligning to TRBD1. Trimming at V came to 5 bases and at J to 3 bases, leaving 3 bases not matched to a gene. This CDR3 spans 14 amino acids. Germline-derived CDR1 and CDR2 are MRHNA and SNTAGT. The CDR3 loop reads CASSPTGGYYGYTF. CDR3 in DNA: TGTGCCAGCAGTCCGACAGGGGGCTACTATGGCTACACCTTC.

V and J are TRBV6-5 and TRBJ2-3, with 8 nucleotides matching TRBD1. Germline V lookup: CDR1 MNHEY, CDR2 SVGAGI. The CDR3 covers 13 residues. CDR3 sequence reads: CGARQGPTDTQYF. The CDR3, as DNA: TGTGGAGCGAGACAGGGGCCCACAGATACGCAGTATTTT.

The chain employs TRBV6-5 and TRBJ2-7; TRBD1 might be the D (6 bases). The CDR3 is made up of 14 amino acids. The V and J ends lost 6 bases and 6 bases respectively, with 18 bases between them. The V gene's germline CDR1 is MNHEY and CDR2 SVGAGI. The CDR3 DNA reads TGTGCCAGCAGGAGGACCGAAGTAGGGGGCGAGCAGTACTTC. Its translation is CASRRTEVGGEQYF.

This chain connects TRBV2 to TRBJ1-1; no firm D call. The length of the CDR3 is 14 residues. Trimming removed 9 bases from V and 1 base from J, with 15 bases in between. Germline V lookup: CDR1 SNHLY, CDR2 FYNNEI. CDR3 sequence reads: CASTYRGGNTEAFF. The CDR3 DNA sequence: TGTGCCAGTACGTACCGGGGAGGGAACACTGAAGCTTTCTTT.

V usage is TRBV4-1 and J usage is TRBJ2-3; the D is unclear. Germline V gene lookup returns CDR1 MGHRA and CDR2 YSYEKL. The CDR3 totals 15 residues. V gave up 1 base and J gave up 2 bases, with 10 bases separating them. CDR3 sequence: CASSQGGSPTDTQYF. In DNA, the CDR3 is TGCGCCAGCAGCCAAGGCGGCAGCCCCACAGATACGCAGTATTTT.

A few counts support this clone. The V and J genes are TRBV28 and TRBJ2-7; 9 nucleotides agree with TRBD1. This CDR3 is built from 14 residues. Germline CDR1 and CDR2: MDHEN and SYDVKM. V lost 5 bases to trimming and J lost 4 bases; unmatched junction nucleotides: 6. The CDR3 sequence: CASSGGQGLYEQYF. For the CDR3, the DNA is TGTGCCAGCAGTGGGGGACAGGGTTTGTACGAGCAGTACTTC. The full variable domain, its missing parts supplied by reference TRBV28 and TRBJ2-7, is DVKVTQSSRYLVKRTGEKVFLECVQDMDHENMFWYRQDPGLGLRLIYFSYDVKMKEKGDIPEGYSVSREKKERFSLILESASTNQTSMYLCASSGGQGLYEQYFGPGTRLTVT.

The chain couples TRBV4-2 to TRBJ2-3; 10 bases align to TRBD2. Germline V lookup: CDR1 LGHNA, CDR2 YNFKEQ. This CDR3 spans 19 amino acids. V shed 0 bases, J shed 0 bases, and the junction held 9 bases outside the gene matches. Here the CDR3 DNA reads TGTGCCAGCAGCCAAGAAGGCCTAGCGGGGGTCCCTAGCACAGATACGCAGTATTTT. Residues: CASSQEGLAGVPSTDTQYF.

This clone was counted only a few times. This chain connects TRBV20-1 to TRBJ1-1, with 7 bases identical to TRBD1. V shed 6 bases and J 11 bases; nucleotides not matched to a gene: 9. CDR1 is DFQATT and CDR2 is SNEGSKA in the germline V gene (reference sequence). This CDR3 spans 11 amino acids. The CDR3 reads CSATQGVGAFF. DNA for the CDR3: TGCAGTGCGACCCAGGGGGTAGGGGCTTTCTTT.

The V and J genes are TRBV4-3 and TRBJ2-7; 10 bases agree with TRBD2. The CDR3 contains 17 residues. V was pared by 0 bases and J by 3 bases, with 8 bases of the junction left unmatched. The germline V gene encodes CDR1 LGHNA and CDR2 YSLEER. CDR3 loop: CASSQDWASGSLYEQYF. For the CDR3, the DNA is TGCGCCAGCAGCCAAGATTGGGCTAGCGGGAGTCTCTACGAGCAGTACTTC.

This clone was found a few times. The V call is TRBV30, the J call TRBJ2-2, with 11 nucleotides matching TRBD2. This CDR3 region has 17 residues. V shed 2 bases, J shed 4 bases, and the junction held 9 bases outside the gene matches. Germline V gene lookup returns CDR1 GTSNPN and CDR2 SVGIG (reference sequence). CDR3 sequence (DNA): TGTGCCTGGAGTCCCTCCGGACTAGCGGGCCGCACCGGGGAGCTGTTTTTT. It encodes CAWSPSGLAGRTGELFF.

The rearrangement links TRBV27 to TRBJ1-1; 7 bases fit TRBD1. Germline V gives CDR1 MNHEY, CDR2 SMNVEV (reference sequence). V was clipped by 4 bases and J by 1 base; unmatched bases: 6. The CDR3 covers 15 residues. CDR3 in DNA: TGTGCCAGCAGTTACACAGGGGTGCGGAACACTGAAGCTTTCTTT. Its translation is CASSYTGVRNTEAFF.

The chain employs TRBV27 and TRBJ2-3, with 11 bases that match TRBD2. The CDR3 covers 15 residues. J gave up 6 bases and V 5 bases, and 7 bases lay outside the gene matches. In germline, CDR1 is MNHEY, CDR2 SMNVEV (reference sequence). The CDR3 DNA reads as TGTGCCAGCAGTCCACTAGCGGGAGTCGGTGATACGCAGTATTTT. Translation gives CASSPLAGVGDTQYF.

The chain links TRBV9 to TRBJ1-2; no reliable D call. With 1 base removed from V and 6 bases from J, the gap between germline ends came to 10 bases. Germline lookup yields CDR1 SGDLS and CDR2 YYNGEE. The CDR3 loop spans 13 amino acids. The CDR3 here is CASSVSQAHGYTF. In DNA form, the CDR3 reads TGTGCCAGCAGCGTAAGTCAGGCGCATGGCTACACCTTC.

The rearrangement links TRBV6-6 to TRBJ2-1; D unclear. The germline CDR1 and CDR2 sequences are MNHNY and SVGAGI (reference sequence). CDR3 length: 12 residues. V was shortened by 2 bases and J by 5 bases, with 4 bases between the two germline ends. The CDR3 loop reads CASSYQDNEQFF. The CDR3 nucleotides are TGTGCCAGCAGTTACCAGGACAATGAGCAGTTCTTC.

This rearrangement joins TRBV6-5 to TRBJ1-5; D unresolved. CDR1 and CDR2 from the germline V gene are MNHEY and SVGAGI. The CDR3 sequence is 15 residues long. The V and J ends lost 5 bases and 0 bases respectively, with 11 bases between them. The CDR3 protein is CASSPGLASNQPQHF. CDR3 sequence (DNA): TGTGCCAGCAGTCCGGGGTTGGCTAGCAATCAGCCCCAGCATTTT.

This chain uses TRBV18 with TRBJ2-2; TRBD2 matches at 10 bases. Trimming at V came to 6 bases and at J to 4 bases, leaving 11 bases not matched to a gene. CDR1 and CDR2 (germline): KGHSH, LQKENI. The CDR3 has 17 residues. The DNA of the CDR3 is TGTGCCAGCTCCCCCCTAGCGGGAGCACGCGGCACCGGGGAGCTGTTTTTT. Translation gives CASSPLAGARGTGELFF.

The rearrangement joins TRBV5-6 to TRBJ1-5; 9 nucleotides line up with TRBD1. Per germline, CDR1 SGHDT and CDR2 YYEEEE. V trimming: 4 bases; J trimming: 8 bases; junction bases outside the gene matches: 10. CDR3 length: 15 residues. The CDR3 DNA reads as TGTGCCAGCAGCATGGGACAGGGCTTAAGGAAGCCCCAGCATTTT. Translation gives CASSMGQGLRKPQHF.

This clone was counted a single time. The chain carries TRBV28 and TRBJ2-1, with a possible D match to TRBD2 (7 bases). Germline assignment: CDR1 MDHEN and CDR2 SYDVKM. The CDR3 length is 15 residues. Trimming stripped 3 bases from V and 7 bases from J, with 16 bases between. CDR3 loop: CASSLGGLVQNEQFF. The CDR3, as DNA: TGTGCCAGCAGTTTGGGGGGGCTGGTTCAGAATGAGCAGTTCTTC.

The chain carries TRBV18 and TRBJ1-4; D is ambiguous. Per germline, CDR1 KGHSH and CDR2 LQKENI. The CDR3 loop spans 16 amino acids. Trimming removed 2 bases at V and 8 bases at J, with 18 bases between. In DNA, the CDR3 is TGTGCCAGCTCACCATCCCGGGAACGGGAAAAAGAAAAACTGTTTTTT. It specifies CASSPSREREKEKLFF.

The V call is TRBV28, the J call TRBJ1-5; D is unresolved. The CDR3 consists of 12 residues. V was pared by 6 bases and J by 4 bases, with 7 bases between. Germline V gives CDR1 MDHEN, CDR2 SYDVKM. The CDR3 is CASSPPNQPQHF. In DNA form, the CDR3 reads TGTGCCAGCAGCCCCCCGAATCAGCCCCAGCATTTT.

This chain joins TRBV7-6 and TRBJ2-3, with D perhaps matching TRBD2 (6 bases). Trimming removed 1 base from V and 5 bases from J, with 10 bases in between. Germline V lookup: CDR1 SGHVS, CDR2 FNYEAQ. CDR3 length: 14 residues. The CDR3 region has the DNA TGTGCCAGCAGCTTAGAGGCGGAGGGAGATACGCAGTATTTT. It is translated as CASSLEAEGDTQYF.

The chain carries TRBV30 and TRBJ1-2, with 7 bases aligning to TRBD1. V was pared by 3 bases and J by 7 bases, with 23 bases of the junction left unmatched. The CDR3 runs to 18 residues. Per the germline V gene, CDR1 is GTSNPN and CDR2 is SVGIG (reference sequence). CDR3 region: CAWSAMPGQQITRRGYTF. The CDR3 region has the DNA TGTGCCTGGAGCGCAATGCCGGGACAGCAAATAACACGCCGTGGCTACACCTTC.

This chain links TRBV20-1 with TRBJ1-2; D might be TRBD1 (6 bases). The CDR3 has 11 amino acids. CDR1 DFQATT and CDR2 SNEGSKA come from the germline V gene (reference sequence). This CDR3 reads CIGGADYGYTF. The CDR3 coding sequence is TGCATTGGGGGGGCAGACTATGGCTACACCTTC.

The V gene is TRBV9, the J gene TRBJ2-3; 9 nucleotides line up with TRBD1. The CDR3 extends over 14 amino acids. Trimming removed 7 bases from V and 1 base from J; junction bases left unmatched: 4. Germline V gene sequence: CDR1 SGDLS, CDR2 YYNGEE. The CDR3 nucleotides are TGTGCCAGCGGGGGACAGGGAGGCACAGATACGCAGTATTTT. Encoded protein: CASGGQGGTDTQYF.

The chain links TRBV5-6 to TRBJ2-5; D possibly corresponds to TRBD2 (6 bases). CDR3 size: 16 residues. CDR1 and CDR2 (germline): SGHDT, YYEEEE. V was cut by 0 bases and J by 0 bases, with 12 bases left in between. CDR3 sequence: CASSLGSRDYQETQYF. In DNA form, the CDR3 reads TGTGCCAGCAGCTTGGGCTCCCGGGACTACCAAGAGACCCAGTACTTC.

The genes are TRBV7-8 and TRBJ2-7, with D possibly TRBD2 on 5 matching bases. CDR1 SGHVS and CDR2 FQNEAQ come from the germline V gene. The CDR3 is 14 residues long. Trimming stripped 1 base from V and 4 bases from J, with 11 bases between. The CDR3: CASSLDYTGYEQYF. CDR3 coding DNA: TGTGCCAGCAGCTTAGATTATACGGGGTACGAGCAGTACTTC.

The genes are TRBV28 and TRBJ2-5; 7 bases map to TRBD2. The V segment lost 6 bases and the J segment 3 bases; nucleotides outside the gene matches: 13. This CDR3 comprises 16 residues. The V gene's germline CDR1 is MDHEN and CDR2 SYDVKM. The CDR3 bases are TGTGCCAGCAGCCAAAAGAGGGGAGGGATGGAAGAGACCCAGTACTTC. The encoded protein is CASSQKRGGMEETQYF. Using reference TRBV28 and TRBJ2-5 for the parts outside the CDR3, the full variable domain is DVKVTQSSRYLVKRTGEKVFLECVQDMDHENMFWYRQDPGLGLRLIYFSYDVKMKEKGDIPEGYSVSREKKERFSLILESASTNQTSMYLCASSQKRGGMEETQYFGPGTRLLVL.

This clone was seen just once. The CDR3: CASSEGVTGTDTQYF. DNA for the CDR3: TGTGCCAGCAGTGAGGGAGTAACTGGCACAGATACGCAGTATTTT. V usage is TRBV2 and J usage is TRBJ2-3; a possible D gene is TRBD2 (5 bases). Trimming took off 3 bases at V and 1 base at J, with 11 bases between the two ends. The germline gives CDR1 SNHLY, CDR2 FYNNEI. The CDR3 runs 15 residues.